The 31 T cell receptor beta chains below all came from one sample that was sequenced in a study of beta chain features in type 1 diabetes. As every portion of the isolated RNA was reverse transcribed, the sequencing read expressed TCRB transcripts. Data came from immunoSEQ multiplex PCR; TCRdb stores just in-frame clones and leaves some out. The sample lists fewer than 200,000 clones; 10% to 15% were seen once. The source material was central memory CD4+ T cells from blood. Receptors were obtained from a woman under 30 in good health.

This clone was observed a handful of times. The chain joins TRBV7-8 to TRBJ2-7; D gene uncertain. The CDR3 runs 13 residues. Germline CDR1 reads SGHVS; CDR2 reads FQNEAQ. V was pared by 0 bases and J by 3 bases, with 6 bases between. CDR3 bases: TGTGCCAGCAGCTTAGCAAGGAGCTACGAGCAGTACTTC. It translates to CASSLARSYEQYF.

The chain couples TRBV7-8 to TRBJ1-5; 7 nucleotides match TRBD1. This CDR3 comprises 17 residues. CDR1 is SGHVS, CDR2 FQNEAQ, per germline. The trim removed 5 bases at V and 2 bases at J, leaving 12 bases unmatched. DNA for the CDR3: TGTGCCAGCAGCCTACGACAGGGATCGGGAGGCAATCAGCCCCAGCATTTT. Protein product: CASSLRQGSGGNQPQHF.

This clone was seen a handful of times. This rearrangement joins TRBV14 to TRBJ1-2, with D perhaps TRBD1 (6 bases). V shed 5 bases and J shed 2 bases, with 6 bases lying between them. This CDR3 spans 12 amino acids. The germline V gene has CDR1 SGHDN and CDR2 FVKESK. CDR3: CASSGQNYGYTF. The CDR3 DNA is TGTGCCAGCAGCGGACAGAACTATGGCTACACCTTC.

This clone turned up a few times. The rearrangement joins TRBV11-3 to TRBJ2-3, with D uncertain. The CDR3 spans 13 residues. Trimming removed 2 bases at V and 6 bases at J, with 9 bases between. Germline V gene lookup returns CDR1 SGHNT and CDR2 YENEEA. The CDR3 sequence: CASSLLTGDTQYF. The CDR3 DNA reads TGTGCCAGCAGCTTACTCACCGGGGATACGCAGTATTTT.

V gene TRBV7-8 combines with J gene TRBJ1-5, with D possibly TRBD1 on 5 matching bases. V was clipped by 3 bases and J by 11 bases, with 20 bases between them. This CDR3 region has 15 residues. The germline CDR1 and CDR2 sequences are SGHVS and FQNEAQ. DNA of the CDR3: TGTGCCAGCAGCTTGCCGGCGGCAGGGTATGGGTCCCAGCATTTT. Protein product: CASSLPAAGYGSQHF.

J is TRBJ2-3 and V is TRBV29-1, with 10 bases lining up with TRBD1. V shed 3 bases, J shed 5 bases, and the junction held 8 bases outside the gene matches. The germline gives CDR1 SQVTM, CDR2 ANQGSEA. The CDR3 loop spans 15 amino acids. DNA for the CDR3: TGCAGCGTTGATCTCACAGGACAGGGGGAAGATACGCAGTATTTT. Its protein is CSVDLTGQGEDTQYF.

This clone was recorded at least ten times. The chain uses TRBV4-3 and TRBJ2-3, with 8 bases aligning to TRBD1. This CDR3 region has 16 residues. Trimming cost V 5 bases and J 6 bases; bases outside gene matches: 13. The germline V gene encodes CDR1 LGHNA and CDR2 YSLEER. CDR3 sequence: CASSTTRQGLWDTQYF. DNA of the CDR3: TGCGCCAGCAGCACAACACGACAGGGGCTGTGGGATACGCAGTATTTT.

V usage is TRBV11-2 and J usage is TRBJ2-5; D gene ambiguous. V dropped 0 bases and J dropped 3 bases, with 8 bases sitting between them. The CDR3 length is 14 residues. Germline CDR1 is SGHAT and CDR2 is FQNNGV. The CDR3, as DNA: TGTGCCAGCAGCTTAGACGGTCTCGAAGAGACCCAGTACTTC. Translated, it gives CASSLDGLEETQYF.

This clone came up a few times. V usage is TRBV29-1 and J usage is TRBJ2-1; 7 nucleotides align to TRBD2. Unmatched junction bases numbered 10, after V lost 3 bases and J lost 2 bases. The germline V gene encodes CDR1 SQVTM and CDR2 ANQGSEA. The CDR3 totals 16 residues. CDR3: CSVDGPSGSTYNEQFF. CDR3 DNA: TGCAGCGTTGACGGGCCTAGCGGATCTACCTACAATGAGCAGTTCTTC.

This clone was detected a few times. The chain joins TRBV6-5 to TRBJ2-7; 10 bases agree with TRBD2. V shed 6 bases, J shed 4 bases, and the junction held 0 bases outside the gene matches. The germline CDR1 and CDR2 sequences are MNHEY and SVGAGI. The CDR3 covers 12 residues. CDR3 bases: TGTGCCAGCAGGACTAGCGGGTACGAGCAGTACTTC. Translation: CASRTSGYEQYF.

The chain has TRBV9 and TRBJ2-1; possible D gene TRBD2, 6 bases. CDR1 and CDR2 from the germline V gene are SGDLS and YYNGEE. This CDR3 has 14 residues. V lost 3 bases and J lost 9, with 16 bases in between. The CDR3 bases are TGTGCCAGCAGCGCAGAGCCTCGGGGGACTGAGCAGTTCTTC. Translation: CASSAEPRGTEQFF.

This chain joins TRBV6-1 and TRBJ2-7; TRBD1 agrees at 9 bases. Germline loops: CDR1 MNHNS, CDR2 SASEGT. The CDR3 loop spans 12 amino acids. Losses at the gene ends were 8 bases for V and 5 bases for J; bases not matched to a gene: 4. CDR3 sequence reads: CASWTGVHEQYF. In DNA, the CDR3 is TGTGCCAGCTGGACAGGGGTACACGAGCAGTACTTC.

This clone has a handful of counts. V and J are TRBV7-3 and TRBJ2-4, with 16 positions matching TRBD2. Per the germline V gene, CDR1 is SGHTA and CDR2 is FQGTGA. The CDR3 has 19 amino acids. The V gene end was trimmed by 4 bases and the J gene end by 0 bases; junction bases not matched to a gene: 6. CDR3 nucleotide sequence: TGTGCCAGCAGCTCACAGGGACTAGCGGGAGGGTTAGCCAAAAACATTCAGTACTTC. It encodes CASSSQGLAGGLAKNIQYF.

The V call is TRBV7-8, the J call TRBJ2-1, with 11 bases aligning to TRBD2. The germline gives CDR1 SGHVS, CDR2 FQNEAQ. CDR3 length: 15 amino acids. Trimming cost V 6 bases and J 3 bases; bases outside gene matches: 4. CDR3 sequence reads: CASRAGTSGYNEQFF. The CDR3 nucleotides are TGTGCCAGCAGAGCCGGGACTAGCGGCTACAATGAGCAGTTCTTC.

This chain uses TRBV30 with TRBJ2-1; 14 bases are a match to TRBD2. V trimming: 3 bases; J trimming: 6 bases; junction bases outside the gene matches: 4. Germline lookup yields CDR1 GTSNPN and CDR2 SVGIG (reference sequence). The length of the CDR3 is 15 residues. CDR3 in DNA: TGTGCCTGGAGCATCGGGACTAGCGGGGGCAATGAGCAGTTCTTC. It codes for CAWSIGTSGGNEQFF.

The J gene is TRBJ2-5, the V gene TRBV14; 7 bases are shared with TRBD2. CDR1 is SGHDN and CDR2 is FVKESK in the germline V gene. The V gene end was trimmed by 4 bases and the J gene end by 5 bases; junction bases not matched to a gene: 10. CDR3 length: 15 residues. The CDR3 DNA reads TGTGCCAGCAGCCGTTTTCGGGGGGATGGTGAGACCCAGTACTTC. Encoded protein: CASSRFRGDGETQYF.

V usage is TRBV5-1 and J usage is TRBJ2-5; 10 nucleotides match TRBD1. The length of the CDR3 is 16 residues. V shed 1 base and J 3 bases; nucleotides not matched to a gene: 6. CDR1 and CDR2 (germline): SGHRS, YFSETQ. Written as DNA, the CDR3 is TGCGCCAGCAGCTTGAGACAGGGGGCGGTGGAAGAGACCCAGTACTTC. This sequence encodes CASSLRQGAVEETQYF.

With regard to this clone: Other DNA sequences in the same sample also yield this CDR3. V gene TRBV28 combines with J gene TRBJ1-5; no clear D. Germline lookup yields CDR1 MDHEN and CDR2 SYDVKM. V lost 6 bases, J lost 7 bases, and 10 bases lay in between. The CDR3 extends over 12 amino acids. In DNA form, the CDR3 reads TGTGCCAGCAGGCGGCCCGGGCAGCCCCAGCATTTT. This codes for CASRRPGQPQHF.

This clone appeared a few times. The V call is TRBV30, the J call TRBJ1-5; 7 nucleotides align to TRBD1. V lost 3 bases to trimming and J lost 7 bases; unmatched junction nucleotides: 6. The germline gives CDR1 GTSNPN, CDR2 SVGIG (reference sequence). The CDR3 is 13 residues long. The CDR3, as DNA: TGTGCCTGGAGACAAACAGGGGACCAGCCCCAGCATTTT. Protein: CAWRQTGDQPQHF.

This clone has just a few counts. V is TRBV4-2 and J is TRBJ1-2, with D unclear. The CDR3 has 16 amino acids. Germline V gives CDR1 LGHNA, CDR2 YNFKEQ. The V gene lost 0 bases and the J gene lost 0 bases, with 11 bases spanning the gap. The CDR3 DNA sequence: TGTGCCAGCAGCCAAGAGAGTTGGGCAGCTAACTATGGCTACACCTTC. This encodes CASSQESWAANYGYTF.

This clone was counted between two and nine times. The chain employs TRBV28 and TRBJ2-5; 8 positions match TRBD1. Germline CDR1 and CDR2: MDHEN and SYDVKM. This CDR3 is built from 12 residues. With 9 bases clipped from V and 6 bases from J, the junction kept 6 bases outside the gene matches. The CDR3 sequence: CASRQGTKTQYF. Here the CDR3 DNA reads TGTGCCAGTCGACAGGGGACGAAGACCCAGTACTTC.

The rearrangement joins TRBV7-2 to TRBJ2-3, with D tentatively TRBD2 (6 bases). The CDR3 length is 15 residues. CDR1 is SGHTA, CDR2 FQGNSA, per germline. V was cut by 5 bases and J by 9 bases, with 21 bases left in between. CDR3 protein: CASSPISAGRGTQYF. CDR3 nucleotide sequence: TGTGCCAGCAGCCCTATCTCCGCAGGTCGGGGGACGCAGTATTTT. Looking up the rest from reference TRBV7-2 and TRBJ2-3 gives the full variable domain: GAGVSQSPSNKVTEKGKDVELRCDPISGHTALYWYRQSLGQGLEFLIYFQGNSAPDKSGLPSDRFSAERTGGSVSTLTIQRTQQEDSAVYLCASSPISAGRGTQYFGPGTRLTVL.

The chain recombines TRBV27 with TRBJ1-1, with 7 bases matching TRBD1. J lost 5 bases, V lost 5 bases, and 5 bases had no gene match. Germline CDR1 and CDR2: MNHEY and SMNVEV (reference sequence). The CDR3 covers 13 residues. CDR3 bases: TGTGCCAGCAGTCGGGCAGGGGGGACTGAAGCTTTCTTT. Translated: CASSRAGGTEAFF.

This chain joins TRBV7-2 and TRBJ2-7; 9 bases are a match to TRBD2. This CDR3 comprises 18 residues. Germline V CDR1 and CDR2: SGHTA, FQGNSA. V was pared by 2 bases and J by 5 bases, with 16 bases of the junction left unmatched. CDR3 coding DNA: TGTGCCAGCAGCTTAAGGTGGGGTCTAGCGGGAATGCTGGACGAGCAGTACTTC. Protein: CASSLRWGLAGMLDEQYF.

This clone was found a few times. This chain links TRBV14 with TRBJ2-7, with D unclear. Between the trimmed V and J ends, which lost 0 bases and 0 bases, there was a span of 12 bases. This CDR3 spans 16 amino acids. Looked up from germline, CDR1 is SGHDN and CDR2 is FVKESK. CDR3 protein: CASSQEWARSSYEQYF. The CDR3, as DNA: TGTGCCAGCAGCCAAGAGTGGGCCAGGTCCTCCTACGAGCAGTACTTC.

This clone was recorded a few times. J is TRBJ2-4 and V is TRBV2; 12 nucleotides match TRBD2. In germline, CDR1 is SNHLY, CDR2 FYNNEI. V trimming: 8 bases; J trimming: 1 base; junction bases outside the gene matches: 9. The CDR3 spans 17 residues. The CDR3 sequence: CASLASGRAGAKNIQYF. The CDR3 DNA sequence: TGTGCCAGCCTGGCTAGCGGGAGGGCCGGGGCCAAAAACATTCAGTACTTC.

CDR3 amino acids: CAWRTNGQGRNYGYTF. For the CDR3, the DNA is TGTGCCTGGAGAACTAATGGACAGGGGAGAAACTATGGCTACACCTTC. The genes are TRBV30 and TRBJ1-2, with 9 bases matching TRBD1. The CDR3 sequence is 16 residues long. The germline V gene has CDR1 GTSNPN and CDR2 SVGIG (reference sequence). The J segment lost 2 bases and the V segment lost 3 bases, leaving 10 bases of the junction unmatched.

This clone turned up a few times. The chain employs TRBV5-6 and TRBJ2-2; tentatively, D is TRBD2 (6 bases). This CDR3 comprises 16 residues. Trimming shortened V by 4 bases and J by 3 bases, and 16 bases separated the two germline ends. Germline values: CDR1 SGHDT, CDR2 YYEEEE. CDR3 sequence reads: CASSGRIGGHTGELFF. DNA for the CDR3: TGTGCCAGCAGCGGGAGGATCGGGGGACACACCGGGGAGCTGTTTTTT.

This clone was counted ten times or more. The V gene is TRBV18, the J gene TRBJ2-2; D may be TRBD2 (5 bases). V gave up 3 bases and J gave up 0 bases, with 11 bases separating them. The CDR3 runs to 16 residues. The germline V gene encodes CDR1 KGHSH and CDR2 LQKENI. The CDR3 bases are TGTGCCAGCTCACCTTCTGCGGGCTCGAACACCGGGGAGCTGTTTTTT. Translating it yields CASSPSAGSNTGELFF.

The table lists this clone with many counts. This chain uses TRBV5-6 with TRBJ2-5; D gene uncertain. The ends were cut back, 3 bases at V and 5 bases at J, with 8 bases in the middle. The CDR3 sequence is 12 residues long. The germline V gene has CDR1 SGHDT and CDR2 YYEEEE. CDR3 region: CASSSTWETQYF. CDR3 coding DNA: TGTGCCAGCAGCTCTACGTGGGAGACCCAGTACTTC.

This chain connects TRBV6-1 to TRBJ2-3; D ambiguous. The V gene lost 10 bases and the J gene lost 1 base, with 15 bases spanning the gap. CDR3 length: 14 amino acids. The germline CDR1 and CDR2 sequences are MNHNS and SASEGT. The CDR3 protein is CATAIVLRTDTQYF. DNA of the CDR3: TGTGCCACCGCTATCGTCCTCCGCACAGATACGCAGTATTTT.